The 25 T cell receptor beta chains below all came from one sample that was sequenced in a study of blood T cell repertoires in COVID-19. Profiled with immunoSEQ multiplex PCR; TCRdb holds only in-frame clones, not every one. This table has roughly 260,000 clones, around 82% appearing once. The sample taken for sequencing was peripheral blood. All receptors come from a woman aged 18 to 35 with acute or convalescent COVID-19.

V and J are TRBV28 and TRBJ1-6, with a tentative D call TRBD1 (5 bases). Between the trimmed V and J ends, which lost 7 bases and 6 bases, there was a span of 13 bases. Germline CDR1 is MDHEN and CDR2 is SYDVKM. This CDR3 comprises 14 residues. The CDR3 reads CASTGVFGNSPLHF. The DNA of the CDR3 is TGTGCCAGCACGGGGGTGTTCGGTAATTCACCCCTCCACTTT.

The chain links TRBV5-1 to TRBJ2-5; TRBD1 matches at 10 bases. The CDR3 is 15 amino acids. Trimming removed 4 bases from V and 5 bases from J; junction bases left unmatched: 8. Germline-derived CDR1 and CDR2 are SGHRS and YFSETQ. CDR3 region: CASSSYGTGEETQYF. The CDR3, as DNA: TGCGCCAGCAGCAGCTACGGGACAGGGGAGGAGACCCAGTACTTC.

The J gene is TRBJ2-7, the V gene TRBV28; 13 positions match TRBD2. CDR1 is MDHEN and CDR2 is SYDVKM in the germline V gene. The CDR3 length is 18 residues. Losses at the gene ends were 5 bases for V and 5 bases for J; bases not matched to a gene: 15. CDR3 in amino acids: CASSRPRSALAGGNEQYF. The CDR3 DNA reads as TGTGCCAGCAGTCGACCCCGTTCAGCACTAGCGGGAGGGAACGAGCAGTACTTC. The variable domain in full, completed from reference TRBV28 and TRBJ2-7, reads DVKVTQSSRYLVKRTGEKVFLECVQDMDHENMFWYRQDPGLGLRLIYFSYDVKMKEKGDIPEGYSVSREKKERFSLILESASTNQTSMYLCASSRPRSALAGGNEQYFGPGTRLTVT.

The rearrangement links TRBV7-6 to TRBJ1-2; a possible D gene is TRBD1 (5 bases). CDR1 is SGHVS and CDR2 is FNYEAQ in the germline V gene. V was cut by 3 bases and J by 8 bases, with 25 bases left in between. This CDR3 contains 17 residues. CDR3 region: CASSLRPDRWAGEGYTF. CDR3 nucleotides: TGTGCCAGCAGCTTGCGACCCGACCGATGGGCGGGGGAAGGCTACACCTTC.

The chain joins TRBV4-1 to TRBJ2-1, with 9 bases lining up with TRBD2. The V gene end was trimmed by 3 bases and the J gene end by 7 bases; junction bases not matched to a gene: 16. The CDR3 extends over 18 amino acids. Germline loops: CDR1 MGHRA, CDR2 YSYEKL. For the CDR3, the DNA is TGCGCCAGCAGCCAGGAGCCACCGCTAGCGGGGTATTGGAATGAGCAGTTCTTC. It specifies CASSQEPPLAGYWNEQFF.

The chain couples TRBV29-1 to TRBJ1-3; a weak D match, TRBD1 (5 bases). V was shortened by 6 bases and J by 2 bases, with 14 bases between the two germline ends. The CDR3 has 14 residues. Germline V lookup: CDR1 SQVTM, CDR2 ANQGSEA. The CDR3 DNA follows: TGCAGCGTGGGGTCGGGGGGAGCTGGAAACACCATATATTTT. This encodes CSVGSGGAGNTIYF.

The chain couples TRBV19 to TRBJ2-1; D is unresolved. The V end lost 5 bases, the J end lost 6 bases, and 17 bases lay between the germline ends. Germline-derived CDR1 and CDR2 are LNHDA and SQIVND (reference sequence). This CDR3 contains 15 residues. The CDR3 here is CASSPTRGVGNEQFF. The CDR3 coding sequence is TGTGCCAGTAGTCCCACCCGCGGAGTTGGCAATGAGCAGTTCTTC.

For the CDR3, the DNA is TGTGCCACCAGTGATTCCAAAGAGACCCAGTACTTC. Protein product: CATSDSKETQYF. The gene calls are TRBV24-1 and TRBJ2-5, with unresolved D. The germline CDR1 and CDR2 sequences are KGHDR and SFDVKD. V was trimmed by 2 bases and J by 3 bases, leaving 3 bases between them. This CDR3 is built from 12 residues.

This clone came up once. The V and J genes are TRBV30 and TRBJ2-5, with 11 nucleotides matching TRBD1. The CDR3 runs to 14 residues. J was trimmed by 5 bases and V by 1 base; bases with no gene match: 3. Germline V gene sequence: CDR1 GTSNPN, CDR2 SVGIG (reference sequence). This chain's CDR3 is CAWSGTGGFETQYF. CDR3 DNA: TGTGCCTGGAGTGGGACAGGGGGCTTTGAGACCCAGTACTTC. The entire variable domain, with the rest obtained from reference TRBV30 and TRBJ2-5, is as follows: SQTIHQWPATLVQPVGSPLSLECTVEGTSNPNLYWYRQAAGRGLQLLFYSVGIGQISSEVPQNLSASRPQDRQFILSSKKLLLSDSGFYLCAWSGTGGFETQYFGPGTRLLVL.

The chain uses TRBV5-6 and TRBJ2-7; TRBD1 is a possible D gene (6 bases). Trimming removed 4 bases at V and 2 bases at J, with 25 bases between. The CDR3 covers 18 residues. CDR1 SGHDT and CDR2 YYEEEE come from the germline V gene. This chain's CDR3 is CASSRTYGEAGEPYEQYF. CDR3 coding DNA: TGTGCCAGCAGCCGGACGTACGGCGAGGCAGGGGAGCCCTACGAGCAGTACTTC.

The J gene is TRBJ1-2, the V gene TRBV15; D is ambiguous. Trimming removed 3 bases at V and 5 bases at J, with 16 bases between. CDR3 size: 15 residues. Germline V gives CDR1 LNHNV, CDR2 YYDKDF (reference sequence). The CDR3 coding sequence is TGTGCCACCAGCAGGGCGATCAACAGACTATATGGCTACACCTTC. This encodes CATSRAINRLYGYTF.

The rearrangement joins TRBV7-2 to TRBJ1-1; D remains unclear. V was trimmed by 5 bases and J by 1 base, leaving 23 bases between them. In germline, CDR1 is SGHTA, CDR2 FQGNSA. The CDR3 totals 18 residues. CDR3 nucleotide sequence: TGTGCCAGCAGCAGTAGGAAATGGAATTTCGAGGGGAACACTGAAGCTTTCTTT. This sequence encodes CASSSRKWNFEGNTEAFF.

The chain employs TRBV10-3 and TRBJ1-1; D is unclear. The CDR3 spans 14 residues. Germline V lookup: CDR1 ENHRY, CDR2 SYGVKD. Between the trimmed V and J ends, which lost 3 bases and 2 bases, there was a span of 10 bases. In DNA form, the CDR3 reads TGTGCCATCAGTGACTCGACATTCAACACTGAAGCTTTCTTT. Translated: CAISDSTFNTEAFF.

The rearrangement uses TRBV5-1 and TRBJ2-7, with TRBD2 identical over 7 bases. There are 16 residues in the CDR3. Germline V gene lookup returns CDR1 SGHRS and CDR2 YFSETQ. The ends lost 0 bases at V and 6 bases at J; junction bases unmatched: 12. The CDR3 reads CASSLARAGRGLEQYF. The CDR3 DNA follows: TGCGCCAGCAGCTTGGCCCGGGCGGGGAGGGGTCTCGAGCAGTACTTC. Looking up the rest from reference TRBV5-1 and TRBJ2-7 gives the full variable domain: KAGVTQTPRYLIKTRGQQVTLSCSPISGHRSVSWYQQTPGQGLQFLFEYFSETQRNKGNFPGRFSGRQFSNSRSEMNVSTLELGDSALYLCASSLARAGRGLEQYFGPGTRLTVT.

This clone was counted only a few times. The chain joins TRBV3-1 (or the pseudogene TRBV3-2) to TRBJ1-6; D unclear. This CDR3 is 16 amino acids long. Germline V CDR1 and CDR2: LGHDT, YNNKEL (reference sequence). Between the trimmed V and J ends, which lost 6 bases and 0 bases, there was a span of 12 bases. CDR3 amino acids: CASRHLSLSYNSPLHF. As DNA, the CDR3 is TGTGCCAGCAGACACCTTTCGCTCTCCTATAATTCACCCCTCCACTTT.

The CDR3 DNA sequence: TGCGCCAGCAGCTGGGGTTGGGGAGACACTAATGAAAAACTGTTTTTT. Encoded protein: CASSWGWGDTNEKLFF. The chain has TRBV5-1 and TRBJ1-4; D unclear. The CDR3 consists of 16 residues. Germline CDR1 and CDR2: SGHRS and YFSETQ. Trimming pared 3 bases from V and 2 bases from J, leaving 14 bases between.

The chain uses TRBV13 and TRBJ2-1, with TRBD2 matching over 12 bases. Germline-derived CDR1 and CDR2 are PRHDT and FYEKMQ (reference sequence). This CDR3 has 15 amino acids. V trimming: 5 bases; J trimming: 8 bases; junction bases outside the gene matches: 7. The CDR3 loop reads CASSLLTSGRDEQFF. The DNA of the CDR3 is TGTGCCAGCAGCCTTCTGACTAGCGGGAGAGATGAGCAGTTCTTC.

The chain recombines TRBV3-1 (or the pseudogene TRBV3-2) with TRBJ2-7; 12 positions match TRBD2. J was trimmed by 7 bases and V by 1 base; bases with no gene match: 5. The CDR3 runs to 15 residues. Per the germline V gene, CDR1 is LGHDT and CDR2 is YNNKEL (reference sequence). The CDR3 region is CASSQVIGLAGEQYF. The CDR3 region has the DNA TGTGCCAGCAGCCAAGTTATAGGACTAGCGGGGGAGCAGTACTTC.

The genes are TRBV5-1 and TRBJ2-3, with 9 bases lining up with TRBD2. CDR1 is SGHRS, CDR2 YFSETQ, per germline. J gave up 0 bases and V 0 bases, and 11 bases lay outside the gene matches. The CDR3 runs to 19 residues. CDR3 sequence reads: CASSLATSGYRPSTDTQYF. Here the CDR3 DNA reads TGCGCCAGCAGCTTGGCGACTAGCGGATACAGACCTAGCACAGATACGCAGTATTTT.

The genes are TRBV27 and TRBJ1-5; D is perhaps TRBD1 (6 bases). Germline loops: CDR1 MNHEY, CDR2 SMNVEV (reference sequence). V dropped 5 bases and J dropped 0 bases, with 8 bases sitting between them. This CDR3 is built from 14 residues. The CDR3 nucleotides read TGTGCCAGCAGTGGACAGTTTAGCAATCAGCCCCAGCATTTT. This sequence encodes CASSGQFSNQPQHF.

This clone has at least ten counts. The CDR3 here is CASSLFSGVGQGADEQYF. In DNA, the CDR3 is TGTGCCAGCAGTTTATTCTCCGGGGTAGGACAGGGGGCCGACGAGCAGTACTTC. V and J are TRBV28 and TRBJ2-7; TRBD1 agrees at 11 bases. This CDR3 region has 18 residues. Trimming removed 1 base from V and 5 bases from J; junction bases left unmatched: 13. The germline V gene has CDR1 MDHEN and CDR2 SYDVKM.

J is TRBJ1-1 and V is TRBV29-1; D ambiguous. The CDR3 extends over 12 amino acids. The V gene lost 6 bases and the J gene lost 5 bases, with 13 bases spanning the gap. Germline values: CDR1 SQVTM, CDR2 ANQGSEA. The CDR3 is CSVGDVRTEAFF. The CDR3 DNA follows: TGCAGCGTGGGAGATGTCAGAACTGAAGCTTTCTTT.

There are a few counts of this clone. This rearrangement joins TRBV28 to TRBJ2-7; TRBD1 matches at 9 bases. The CDR3 runs 15 residues. The germline V gene has CDR1 MDHEN and CDR2 SYDVKM. The V and J ends lost 4 bases and 1 base, in that order; junction bases with no gene match: 5. The CDR3 DNA follows: TGTGCCAGCAGTTCCGAGGGACAGGGATCCTACGAGCAGTACTTC. It encodes CASSSEGQGSYEQYF.

In its sample, this clone was seen once. V usage is TRBV5-6 and J usage is TRBJ1-4; a weak D match, TRBD1 (6 bases). V was cut by 0 bases and J by 4 bases, with 7 bases left in between. The germline CDR1 and CDR2 sequences are SGHDT and YYEEEE. This CDR3 has 14 residues. The DNA of the CDR3 is TGTGCCAGCAGCTTGGGGACAGTTAATGAAAAACTGTTTTTT. Its protein is CASSLGTVNEKLFF.

This clone appeared a few times. This chain connects TRBV5-5 to TRBJ2-1; no clear D. V was cut by 4 bases and J by 5 bases, with 4 bases left in between. CDR3 length: 11 amino acids. Germline CDR1 reads SGHKS; CDR2 reads YYEKEE (reference sequence). The DNA for the CDR3 is TGTGCCAGCAGCCCCAACAATGAGCAGTTCTTC. Translating gives CASSPNNEQFF.